These 22 T cell receptor beta chains came from one sample sequenced in a study of blood T cell repertoires in COVID-19. Only in-frame clones appear in the TCRdb table, and some are missing; sequencing was by immunoSEQ multiplex PCR. Of approximately 220,000 clones detected, 83% appear once; the ten largest clones hold 2% to 3%. Sequencing used peripheral blood. The receptor source for this set is a woman between 40 and 55 years old with active or convalescent COVID-19.

The J gene is TRBJ1-5, the V gene TRBV30; weak D call: TRBD1 (5 bases). CDR1 and CDR2 (germline): GTSNPN, SVGIG (reference sequence). The V end lost 0 bases, the J end lost 4 bases, and 10 bases lay between the germline ends. The CDR3 consists of 14 residues. CDR3 sequence: CAWSVGVGNQPQHF. For the CDR3, the DNA is TGTGCCTGGAGTGTAGGGGTAGGGAATCAGCCCCAGCATTTT.

The genes are TRBV7-3 and TRBJ1-4; the D gene is possibly TRBD1 (5 bases). Trimming left V 2 bases short and J 4 bases short, with 11 bases between. Germline assignment: CDR1 SGHTA and CDR2 FQGTGA. The CDR3 runs 15 residues. The DNA of the CDR3 is TGTGCCAGCAGCTTATTGTCAGGGAATAATGAAAAACTGTTTTTT. Translated, it gives CASSLLSGNNEKLFF. Filled out from reference TRBV7-3 and TRBJ1-4, the complete variable domain reads GAGVSQTPSNKVTEKGKYVELRCDPISGHTALYWYRQSLGQGPEFLIYFQGTGAADDSGLPNDRFFAVRPEGSVSTLKIQRTERGDSAVYLCASSLLSGNNEKLFFGSGTQLSVL.

The gene calls are TRBV7-3 and TRBJ1-5; 7 nucleotides match TRBD1. The V and J ends lost 0 bases and 5 bases, in that order; junction bases with no gene match: 4. CDR3 length: 15 residues. CDR1 is SGHTA and CDR2 is FQGTGA in the germline V gene. The CDR3 DNA sequence: TGTGCCAGCAGCTTAACGGGACAGCCTGATCAGCCCCAGCATTTT. Translated: CASSLTGQPDQPQHF.

V gene TRBV5-1 combines with J gene TRBJ1-2, with 9 positions matching TRBD1. With 10 bases clipped from V and 2 bases from J, the junction kept 24 bases outside the gene matches. CDR3 length equals 19 residues. Germline V gives CDR1 SGHRS, CDR2 YFSETQ. The CDR3 DNA reads TGCGCCGACCACCCGGGACCAGGACAGGGGACTGCGAAAAACTATGGCTACACCTTC. Amino acids: CADHPGPGQGTAKNYGYTF.

Notes on this clone: The same CDR3 is also encoded by other DNA sequences in this sample. This chain links TRBV6-5 with TRBJ1-2; D not resolved. The V gene's germline CDR1 is MNHEY and CDR2 SVGAGI. This CDR3 has 12 amino acids. Trimming cost V 3 bases and J 4 bases, with 6 bases left between them. CDR3 DNA sequence: TGTGCCAGCAGTTATTCGGGCTATGGCTACACCTTC. Encoded protein: CASSYSGYGYTF.

V and J are TRBV3-1 (or the pseudogene TRBV3-2) and TRBJ2-5, with a tentative D call TRBD2 (5 bases). Trimming took 4 bases from V and 1 from J, leaving 13 bases between them. Germline V gene sequence: CDR1 LGHDT, CDR2 YNNKEL (reference sequence). The CDR3 is 15 residues long. CDR3 in amino acids: CASSPMRRGQETQYF. DNA of the CDR3: TGTGCCAGCAGCCCGATGCGTCGGGGCCAAGAGACCCAGTACTTC.

The chain carries TRBV9 and TRBJ2-2; D is perhaps TRBD1 (5 bases). Per germline, CDR1 SGDLS and CDR2 YYNGEE. Trimming removed 9 bases at V and 1 base at J, with 10 bases between. This CDR3 contains 13 residues. The CDR3 reads CATQDRNTGELFF. The DNA for the CDR3 is TGTGCCACCCAAGACAGGAACACCGGGGAGCTGTTTTTT. Drawing the rest from reference TRBV9 and TRBJ2-2, the complete variable domain is DSGVTQTPKHLITATGQRVTLRCSPRSGDLSVYWYQQSLDQGLQFLIQYYNGEERAKGNILERFSAQQFPDLHSELNLSSLELGDSALYFCATQDRNTGELFFGEGSRLTVL.

The rearrangement links TRBV5-1 to TRBJ2-5, with TRBD2 matching 10 bases. The CDR3 contains 14 residues. From germline, CDR1 is SGHRS and CDR2 YFSETQ. The ends lost 4 bases at V and 5 bases at J; junction bases unmatched: 5. The CDR3 reads CASSPSGSGETQYF. CDR3 in DNA: TGCGCCAGCAGCCCTAGCGGGAGTGGGGAGACCCAGTACTTC. Supplemented by reference TRBV5-1 and TRBJ2-5, the full variable domain reads KAGVTQTPRYLIKTRGQQVTLSCSPISGHRSVSWYQQTPGQGLQFLFEYFSETQRNKGNFPGRFSGRQFSNSRSEMNVSTLELGDSALYLCASSPSGSGETQYFGPGTRLLVL.

This clone was detected only a few times. The rearrangement uses TRBV7-9 and TRBJ2-1; 14 bases align to TRBD2. Germline CDR1 and CDR2: SEHNR and FQNEAQ (reference sequence). Trimming took 3 bases from V and 4 from J; bases not matched to a gene: 2. This CDR3 has 16 residues. The CDR3 sequence is CASSLGLAGDYNEQFF. As DNA, the CDR3 is TGTGCCAGCAGCTTGGGACTAGCGGGAGATTACAATGAGCAGTTCTTC.

V and J are TRBV5-1 and TRBJ1-2; TRBD1 agrees at 7 bases. The CDR3 spans 14 residues. V was clipped by 4 bases and J by 3 bases; unmatched bases: 6. Germline CDR1 SGHRS, CDR2 YFSETQ. CDR3 sequence (DNA): TGCGCCAGCAGCCCCCAGGGGGATGACTATGGCTACACCTTC. Translating it yields CASSPQGDDYGYTF.

The J gene is TRBJ1-3, the V gene TRBV24-1; 7 nucleotides align to TRBD1. Germline trimming cut 4 bases from V and 8 bases from J; bases unmatched to any gene: 7. This CDR3 is 14 amino acids long. Germline V gene data show CDR1 as KGHDR and CDR2 as SFDVKD. The DNA for the CDR3 is TGTGCCACCAGTGACCCGCGCAGGGGGTACACCATATATTTT. Encoded protein: CATSDPRRGYTIYF.

This clone was recorded once. J is TRBJ1-4 and V is TRBV6-5, with TRBD1 matching over 7 bases. V dropped 4 bases and J dropped 8; count of bases not matched to a gene: 10. CDR1 and CDR2 from the germline V gene are MNHEY and SVGAGI. The length of the CDR3 is 15 residues. CDR3 DNA sequence: TGTGCCAGCAGTTCTCCGGACAGGATGGAAGAAAAACTGTTTTTT. It is translated as CASSSPDRMEEKLFF.

The J gene is TRBJ1-3, the V gene TRBV18; 7 bases are shared with TRBD1. This CDR3 is built from 16 residues. After removal of 0 bases from V and 4 bases from J, the junction contained 6 bases not matched to a gene. From germline, CDR1 is KGHSH and CDR2 LQKENI. CDR3 DNA: TGTGCCAGCTCACCACCGGAGGGGGCGGCGGGAAACACCATATATTTT. Translation: CASSPPEGAAGNTIYF.

This chain uses TRBV3-1 (or the pseudogene TRBV3-2) with TRBJ1-1; 9 nucleotides align to TRBD1. The germline V gene has CDR1 LGHDT and CDR2 YNNKEL (reference sequence). V dropped 6 bases and J dropped 4; count of bases not matched to a gene: 3. The CDR3 loop spans 13 amino acids. The CDR3 nucleotides read TGTGCCAGCAGTGACAGGGGGAGCACTGAAGCTTTCTTT. Encoded protein: CASSDRGSTEAFF.

This clone was counted a few times. The identical CDR3 is also encoded by other nucleotide sequences in the sample. The chain has TRBV4-2 and TRBJ1-2, with D possibly TRBD1 on 6 matching bases. Trimming removed 3 bases at V and 4 bases at J, with 9 bases between. The CDR3 runs 13 residues. Germline V gene lookup returns CDR1 LGHNA and CDR2 YNFKEQ. In nucleotides, the CDR3 is TGTGCCAGCAGCCAGGGGGACACCTATGGCTACACCTTC. Its translation: CASSQGDTYGYTF.

This chain uses TRBV16 with TRBJ2-2; 8 bases are a match to TRBD2. This CDR3 has 18 amino acids. The V segment lost 5 bases and the J segment 0 bases; nucleotides outside the gene matches: 11. The germline gives CDR1 KGHSY, CDR2 FQNENV. The CDR3 spells CASSSHRLAGTNTGELFF. The CDR3 bases are TGTGCCAGCAGCTCTCACAGGCTAGCGGGCACGAACACCGGGGAGCTGTTTTTT.

J is TRBJ1-5 and V is TRBV7-2, with 7 bases matching TRBD1. Losses at the gene ends were 4 bases for V and 4 bases for J; bases not matched to a gene: 13. The CDR3 runs 17 residues. Germline-derived CDR1 and CDR2 are SGHTA and FQGNSA. The CDR3 spells CASSSSTGALRNQPQHF. CDR3 DNA: TGTGCCAGCAGCTCTTCAACAGGGGCCCTTAGAAATCAGCCCCAGCATTTT.

This sequence joins TRBV5-1 and TRBJ2-7; 8 positions match TRBD2. The CDR3 consists of 14 residues. V dropped 2 bases and J dropped 7; count of bases not matched to a gene: 8. The germline CDR1 and CDR2 sequences are SGHRS and YFSETQ. In nucleotides, the CDR3 is TGCGCCAGCAGCTTAGCGGGAGCGCCGACAGAGCAGTACTTC. The encoded protein is CASSLAGAPTEQYF.

This clone was observed a handful of times. The chain uses TRBV27 and TRBJ1-2; the match to TRBD1 covers 11 bases. Germline CDR1 is MNHEY and CDR2 is SMNVEV (reference sequence). The V gene end was trimmed by 4 bases and the J gene end by 8 bases; junction bases not matched to a gene: 9. This CDR3 contains 15 residues. The CDR3: CASSSPRTGGGGYTF. The CDR3 DNA is TGTGCCAGCAGTTCCCCCCGGACAGGGGGCGGCGGCTACACCTTC.

This sequence joins TRBV6-2 or TRBV6-3 and TRBJ1-2; 7 nucleotides line up with TRBD1. In germline, CDR1 is MNHEY, CDR2 SVGEGT. The CDR3 totals 17 residues. J lost 0 bases, V lost 6 bases, and 13 bases had no gene match. The CDR3 protein is CASSGGQTLIANYGYTF. The CDR3 DNA is TGTGCCAGCAGCGGGGGACAGACTCTGATAGCTAACTATGGCTACACCTTC.

The rearrangement joins TRBV2 to TRBJ2-1, with 7 bases aligning to TRBD2. J was trimmed by 3 bases and V by 4 bases; bases with no gene match: 9. Looked up from germline, CDR1 is SNHLY and CDR2 is FYNNEI. This CDR3 comprises 16 residues. CDR3 loop: CASSVVGLAVYNEQFF. DNA of the CDR3: TGTGCCAGCAGTGTAGTCGGGCTAGCGGTCTACAATGAGCAGTTCTTC.

The table lists this clone with a few counts. Here the CDR3 DNA reads TGTGCCACCAGTGACGCGACAGGGGAAGAAAAACTGTTTTTT. This encodes CATSDATGEEKLFF. The J gene is TRBJ1-4, the V gene TRBV24-1, with 8 bases aligning to TRBD1. The junction had 5 bases not matched to a gene; V was cut back by 4 bases and J by 8 bases. This CDR3 has 14 residues. Germline V gives CDR1 KGHDR, CDR2 SFDVKD.